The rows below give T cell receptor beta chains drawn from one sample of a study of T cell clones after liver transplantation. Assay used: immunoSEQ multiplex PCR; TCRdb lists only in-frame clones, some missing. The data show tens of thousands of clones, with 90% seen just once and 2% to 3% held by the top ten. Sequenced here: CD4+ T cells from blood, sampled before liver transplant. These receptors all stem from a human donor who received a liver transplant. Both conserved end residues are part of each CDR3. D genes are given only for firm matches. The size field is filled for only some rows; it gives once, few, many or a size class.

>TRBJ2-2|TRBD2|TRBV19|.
TGTGCCAGTAGTATCAAGGGACTAGCGGGAGTGGTTTTGATGAGGACCGGGGAGCTGTTTTTT
CASSIKGLAGVVLMRTGELFF
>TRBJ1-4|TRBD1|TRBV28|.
TGTGCCAGCAGACCAACAGGGGGGGGATATAATGAAAAACTGTTTTTT
CASRPTGGGYNEKLFF
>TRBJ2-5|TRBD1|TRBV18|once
TGTGCCAGCTCACCTAGGCTGGGACAGGGGGAGGAGACCCAGTACTTC
CASSPRLGQGEETQYF
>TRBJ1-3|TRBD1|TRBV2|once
TGTGCCAGCTCCGGGACAGCTGGAAACACCATATATTTT
CASSGTAGNTIYF
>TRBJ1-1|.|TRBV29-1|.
TGCAGCGCTGCGGGGGCTGGCACTGAAGCTTTCTTT
CSAAGAGTEAFF
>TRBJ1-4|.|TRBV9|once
TGTGCCAGCAGCGTCCGGGGGCAGGCTAATGAAAAACTGTTTTTT
CASSVRGQANEKLFF
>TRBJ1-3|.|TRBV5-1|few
TGCGCCAGCAGCTTAGGGCATCTCTCTGGAAACACCATATATTTT
CASSLGHLSGNTIYF
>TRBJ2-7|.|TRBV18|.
TGTGCCAGCTCACCTATGGGCCCCCATACGGCTAACGAGCAGTACTTC
CASSPMGPHTANEQYF
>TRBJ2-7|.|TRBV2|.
TGTGCCAGCAGTGAGTGGGGCTCCTACGAGCAGTACTTC
CASSEWGSYEQYF
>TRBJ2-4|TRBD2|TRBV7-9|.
TGTGCCAGCAGCTGGACTAGCGGGGGAACCAAAAACATTCAGTACTTC
CASSWTSGGTKNIQYF
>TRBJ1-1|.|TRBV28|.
TGTGCCAGCAGTAGTCCTATGAACACTGAAGCTTTCTTT
CASSSPMNTEAFF
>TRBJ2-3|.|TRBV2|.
TGTGCCAGCGCCGAGGAGGGTTTGCGCACAGATACGCAGTATTTT
CASAEEGLRTDTQYF
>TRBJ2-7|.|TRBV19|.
TGTGCCAGTAGTGTTGACAACTCCTACGAGCAGTACTTC
CASSVDNSYEQYF
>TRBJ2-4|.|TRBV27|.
TGTGCCAGCAGGGCAAAGGGGCTCAGGGTCAGCGACATTCAGTACTTC
CASRAKGLRVSDIQYF
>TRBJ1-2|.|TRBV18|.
TGTGCCAGCTCACCCAATGACTATGGCTACACCTTC
CASSPNDYGYTF
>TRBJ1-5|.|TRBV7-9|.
TGTGCCAGCAGCTTAGAACACTCATTGGGGCAATATCAGCCCCAGCATTTT
CASSLEHSLGQYQPQHF
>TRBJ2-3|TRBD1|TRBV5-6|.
TGTGCCAGCAGCGAGCTTATCGGACAGGGGGCGCTCACAGATACGCAGTATTTT
CASSELIGQGALTDTQYF
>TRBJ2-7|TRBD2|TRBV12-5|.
TGTGCTAGTGGCTTATCCGCGGGGGTCAGCTCCTACGAGCAGTACTTC
CASGLSAGVSSYEQYF
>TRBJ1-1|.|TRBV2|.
TGTGCCAGCAGTGAATTGGGACCTGAAGCTTTCTTT
CASSELGPEAFF
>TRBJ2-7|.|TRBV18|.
TGTGCCAGCTCACCGGGAACTCCGGGGATGGGTGAGCAGTACTTC
CASSPGTPGMGEQYF
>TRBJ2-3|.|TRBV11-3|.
TGTGCCAGCAGCTTAGCTCTAGCCACAGATACGCAGTATTTT
CASSLALATDTQYF
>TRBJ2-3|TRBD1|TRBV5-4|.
TGTGCCAGCAGCGAACCTCAGGGGGCAGATACGCAGTATTTT
CASSEPQGADTQYF
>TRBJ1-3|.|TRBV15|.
TGTGCCACCAGCAGAGCAGTCCACTCTGGAAACACCATATATTTT
CATSRAVHSGNTIYF
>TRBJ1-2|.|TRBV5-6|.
TGTGCCAGCAGCCTGCCGACAGGCAGCTTGGGTGGCTACACCTTC
CASSLPTGSLGGYTF
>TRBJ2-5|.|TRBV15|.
TGTGCCACCAGCAGAGATATAGGACGGAGTGTAGGAGAGACCCAGTACTTC
CATSRDIGRSVGETQYF
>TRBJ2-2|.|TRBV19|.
TGTGCCAGTAGTGATCAGAACACCGGGGAGCTGTTTTTT
CASSDQNTGELFF
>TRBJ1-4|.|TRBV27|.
TGTGCCAGCAGTTTGAGGGGGGGTGGGGAAAAACTGTTTTTT
CASSLRGGGEKLFF
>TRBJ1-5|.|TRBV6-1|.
TGTGCCAGCAGTGGATCAAGGGTGACGGTGGGCATCAATCAGCCCCAGCATTTT
CASSGSRVTVGINQPQHF
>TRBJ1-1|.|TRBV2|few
TGTGCCAGCAGTGCGGACACAGACACTGAAGCTTTCTTT
CASSADTDTEAFF
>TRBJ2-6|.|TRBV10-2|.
TGCGCCAGCAGCCCGCAGGCGGCCAACGTCCTGACTTTC
CASSPQAANVLTF
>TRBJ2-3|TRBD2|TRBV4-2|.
TGTGCCAGCAGCTTCGCCGCGGGGAGGGCAACAGATACGCAGTATTTT
CASSFAAGRATDTQYF
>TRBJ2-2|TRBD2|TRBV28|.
TGTGCCAGCGTCTGGAGCGGGAGCCCCGGGGAGCTGTTTTTT
CASVWSGSPGELFF
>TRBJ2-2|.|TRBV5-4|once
TGTGCCAGCTCAGGGAGAACTAACACCGGGGAGCTGTTTTTT
CASSGRTNTGELFF
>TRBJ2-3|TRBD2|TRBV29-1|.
TGCAGCGTCCTAGCGGGAGGAACAGATACGCAGTATTTT
CSVLAGGTDTQYF
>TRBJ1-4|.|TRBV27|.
TGTGCCAGCAGTTTATTGTGGGGGCCACAAAATGAAAAACTGTTTTTT
CASSLLWGPQNEKLFF
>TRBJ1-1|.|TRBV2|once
TGTGCCAGCAGCTTGGAGGAGGGCAGATTTGGCACTGAAGCTTTCTTT
CASSLEEGRFGTEAFF
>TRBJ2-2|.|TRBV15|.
TGTGCCGCCACCAGCAAGCGGAACTCGAACACCGGGGAGCTGTTTTTT
CAATSKRNSNTGELFF
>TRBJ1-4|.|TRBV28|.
TGTGCCAGTGGGGGGGGAACTAATGAAAAACTGTTTTTT
CASGGGTNEKLFF
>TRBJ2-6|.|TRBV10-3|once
TGTGCCATCACCCCCAGTGGGGCCAACGTCCTGACTTTC
CAITPSGANVLTF
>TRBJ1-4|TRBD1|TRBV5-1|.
TGCGCCAGCAGCCGGACCGGGACAGGGGGTGAAAAACTGTTTTTT
CASSRTGTGGEKLFF
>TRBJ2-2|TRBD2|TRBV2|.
TGTGCCAGCAGCGCAATTAATATAGCGGGAGCGGTCGGGGAGCTGTTTTTT
CASSAINIAGAVGELFF
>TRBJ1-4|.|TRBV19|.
TGTGCCAGTAGTCTAACAGGGTTCGATGAAAAACTGTTTTTT
CASSLTGFDEKLFF
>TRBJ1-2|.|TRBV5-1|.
TGCGCCAGCAGCTTTACGGGGAATGGCTACACCTTC
CASSFTGNGYTF
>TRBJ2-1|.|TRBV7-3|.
TGTGCCAGCAGCTCGGGTAAACCCTCTTCTACTGAGCAGTTCTTC
CASSSGKPSSTEQFF
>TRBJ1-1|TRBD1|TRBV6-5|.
TGTGCCAGCAGTTACTTAGGGGGCTTGGCTGAAGCTTTCTTT
CASSYLGGLAEAFF
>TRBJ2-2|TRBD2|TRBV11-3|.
TGTGCCAGCAGCTTAGTGAATTGGATTAGCGGGTCGAACACCGGGGAGCTGTTTTTT
CASSLVNWISGSNTGELFF
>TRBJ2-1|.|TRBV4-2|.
TGTGCCAGCAGCCAAGTCGATCTCACGGGTAATGAGCAGTTCTTC
CASSQVDLTGNEQFF
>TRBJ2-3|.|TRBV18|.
TGTGCCAGCTCACCATCTGCCCGAACAGATACGCAGTATTTT
CASSPSARTDTQYF
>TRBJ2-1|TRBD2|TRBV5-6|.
TGTGCCAGCAGCCCACCGACTAGCGGGTGGTTCAATGAGCAGTTCTTC
CASSPPTSGWFNEQFF
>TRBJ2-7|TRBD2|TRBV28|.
TGTGCCAGCAGGGCCGGGAGGGACGAGCAGTACTTC
CASRAGRDEQYF